The T cell receptor beta chain under discussion was sequenced for a study of human T cells and chemical hapten exposure. The study used a library that attached unique molecular identifiers to individual cDNA molecules. Using its own MiXCR run on the RACE reads, TCRdb lists one record per CDR3 protein. Here the sample spans over 150,000 distinct CDR3 sequences, 28% being singletons. In germline, CDR1 is MGHRA, CDR2 YSYEKL. The CDR3 contains 12 residues. Trimming stripped 4 bases from V and 15 bases from J, with 16 bases between. Described time point: patch test 3, about 24 weeks after DPC sensitization. As for treatment: therapeutic diphenylcyclopropenone sensitization with weekly scalp DPC. In its sample, this clonotype was seen a few times.

The sequenced sample was whole blood, obtained in connection with sensitization to the hapten diphenylcyclopropenone (DPC). This TCR was recovered from a woman between 18 and 29 years old with alopecia areata. Some clones in this sample may be carry-over from other donors' samples. The chain employs TRBV4-1 and TRBJ1-5; no firm D call. CDR3 residues: CASSLIGESLHF. The CDR3 region has the DNA TGCGCCAGCAGCCTCATCGGGGAGTCCCTGCATTTT.